Sequencing of this T cell receptor (beta chain) was carried out in a study of Graves' ophthalmopathy and Graves' hyperthyroidism. The table lists this clonotype with a few counts. Its antigen is still unknown. Amplification from RNA transcripts yielded the TCR beta CDR3 regions. The first-round RT-PCR employed HTBI primers together with the Qiagen OneStep RT-PCR kit. A multiplex PCR was then performed as the second round. One entry per CDR3 protein results from TCRdb running MiXCR on the multiplex PCR reads. The repertoire has 200,000 to 250,000 distinct CDR3 sequences, about 22% of them found once; the top ten carry approximately 40%. Notes on the study in general: The blood repertoire also included most expanded thyroid clonotypes above 0.001 frequency. Built on 13 signatures, a model told ophthalmopathy apart from stable hyperthyroidism with about 91% sensitivity and over 80% specificity.

Those donors who had ophthalmopathy presented with moderate-to-severe activity, a CAS of ≥3, a NOSPECS of ≥4 and a duration under 3 months. Clinical symptoms, serum thyroxine, TRAb, thyroid ultrasound and orbital computed tomography formed the basis of diagnosis. This CDR3 has 16 amino acids. With 0 bases removed from V and 2 bases from J, the gap between germline ends came to 15 bases. The germline gives CDR1 SGHRS, CDR2 YFSETQ. The rearrangement links TRBV5-1 to TRBJ2-7; possible D gene TRBD1, 5 bases. The clonotype comes from a woman between 45 and 65 years old with Graves' ophthalmopathy. The sequenced material came from peripheral blood. CDR3 sequence reads: CASSLDPNRITYEQYF. For the CDR3, the DNA is TGCGCCAGCAGCTTGGATCCTAACAGGATTACCTACGAGCAGTACTTC.